These 13 T cell receptor beta chains originate from one sample sequenced in a study of vaccination and CD4 T cells after COVID-19. No antigen has been identified for these receptors. Oncomine TCR Beta short-read sequencing was applied to DNA from cultured CD4+ T cells. TCRdb called the PCR reads again in MiXCR, with one record for every CDR3 protein. The table includes some 16,000 distinct CDR3 sequences, less than 70% detected once. Treatment noted: approximately nine-day PBMC culture with coronavirus spike peptide pools or control peptides (ViraFEST assay). The sample taken for sequencing was CD4+ T cells from blood, cultured in vitro. These receptors originate from a human donor who had recovered from COVID-19.

The gene calls are TRBV6-1 and TRBJ2-7; D gene unclear. The CDR3 spans 12 residues. With 7 bases removed from V and 3 bases from J, the gap between germline ends came to 10 bases. Germline values: CDR1 MNHNS, CDR2 SASEGT. This CDR3 reads CASTYAGYEQYF. The CDR3 DNA reads TGTGCCAGCACGTACGCAGGCTACGAGCAGTACTTC.

This clonotype was detected only a few times. V and J are TRBV19 and TRBJ1-2; TRBD1 matches at 9 bases. CDR1 and CDR2 from the germline V gene are LNHDA and SQIVND (reference sequence). This CDR3 has 14 amino acids. V gave up 5 bases and J gave up 2 bases; unmatched junction bases: 3. CDR3 nucleotide sequence: TGTGCCAGTAGTCTAGGGACAGGGAACTATGGCTACACCTTC. This translates into CASSLGTGNYGYTF.

This sequence joins TRBV5-1 and TRBJ1-3; D is unclear. Germline-derived CDR1 and CDR2 are SGHRS and YFSETQ. The CDR3 runs 14 residues. Deletions cut 0 bases from V and 2 bases from J, with 6 bases between. The CDR3 sequence: CASSLDTAGNTIYF. CDR3 coding DNA: TGCGCCAGCAGCTTGGATACAGCTGGAAACACCATATATTTT.

J is TRBJ2-3 and V is TRBV30; D remains ambiguous. CDR1 GTSNPN and CDR2 SVGIG come from the germline V gene (reference sequence). The length of the CDR3 is 15 residues. V gave up 1 base and J gave up 0 bases, with 11 bases separating them. The CDR3 sequence is CAWSGLRASTDTQYF. CDR3 bases: TGTGCCTGGAGTGGTCTACGGGCTAGCACAGATACGCAGTATTTT.

Concerning this clonotype itself: One end of the junction fails to match germline, which may point to a read error. The CDR3 coding sequence is TGTGCCGGCAGTTCGACAGGGGGCCGCCGCTATGGCTACACCTTC. Translating it yields CAGSSTGGRRYGYTF. The rearrangement uses TRBV6-5 and TRBJ1-2; TRBD1 matches at 10 bases. The V gene's germline CDR1 is MNHEY and CDR2 SVGAGI. CDR3 length equals 15 residues.

The V call is TRBV20-1, the J call TRBJ2-7, with D possibly being TRBD1 or TRBD2 (5 bases each). CDR3 length equals 14 residues. The V end lost 3 bases, the J end lost 4 bases, and 16 bases lay between the germline ends. Per germline, CDR1 DFQATT and CDR2 SNEGSKA (reference sequence). As DNA, the CDR3 is TGCAGTGCTAGGGGGCCCCGTGGGGGATACGAGCAGTACTTC. Residues: CSARGPRGGYEQYF.

This chain links TRBV20-1 with TRBJ2-5; 16 bases are a match to TRBD2. With V trimmed by 3 bases and J by 3 bases, 1 base remained unmatched. Germline V lookup: CDR1 DFQATT, CDR2 SNEGSKA (reference sequence). The CDR3 is made up of 15 amino acids. The chain's CDR3 is CSASGTSGREETQYF. The CDR3 DNA sequence: TGCAGTGCTAGTGGGACTAGCGGGAGGGAAGAGACCCAGTACTTC.

V and J are TRBV24-1 and TRBJ1-2; D is uncertain. V lost 3 bases and J 4 bases, leaving 8 bases between the germline ends. Germline V gives CDR1 KGHDR, CDR2 SFDVKD. The CDR3 is made up of 13 amino acids. CDR3: CATSDPGSYGYTF. The CDR3 nucleotides are TGTGCCACCAGTGATCCCGGTTCCTATGGCTACACCTTC.

The J gene is TRBJ2-3, the V gene TRBV20-1; unclear D gene. The CDR3 sequence is 13 residues long. V dropped 1 base and J dropped 0 bases, with 5 bases sitting between them. From germline, CDR1 is DFQATT and CDR2 SNEGSKA (reference sequence). This chain's CDR3 is CSARVHSTDTQYF. CDR3 coding DNA: TGCAGTGCTAGAGTACATAGCACAGATACGCAGTATTTT.

The rearrangement joins TRBV19 to TRBJ1-1; D might be TRBD1 (5 bases). The length of the CDR3 is 14 residues. The germline CDR1 and CDR2 sequences are LNHDA and SQIVND (reference sequence). Between the trimmed V and J ends, which lost 6 bases and 2 bases, there was a span of 13 bases. CDR3 protein: CASSRDGANTEAFF. CDR3 coding DNA: TGTGCCAGTAGCCGAGACGGGGCCAACACTGAAGCTTTCTTT.

The rearrangement uses TRBV7-2 and TRBJ2-7, with D possibly being TRBD1 (5 bases). The length of the CDR3 is 14 residues. Germline loops: CDR1 SGHTA, CDR2 FQGNSA. The V end lost 4 bases, the J end lost 6 bases, and 16 bases lay between the germline ends. The CDR3 sequence: CASSYTGRVSEQYF. The CDR3, as DNA: TGTGCCAGCAGCTATACAGGTCGAGTTAGCGAGCAGTACTTC.

The rearrangement joins TRBV6-2 or TRBV6-3 to TRBJ1-2, with 11 bases that match TRBD1. This CDR3 is 17 amino acids long. Germline values: CDR1 MNHEY, CDR2 SVGEGT. The junction had 7 bases not matched to a gene; V was cut back by 0 bases and J by 4 bases. CDR3 DNA sequence: TGTGCCAGCAGTTACTCAAGGACAGGGGGCGAGGTCTATGGCTACACCTTC. Translated: CASSYSRTGGEVYGYTF.

The chain recombines TRBV19 with TRBJ1-5; D is perhaps TRBD1 (5 bases). Germline CDR1 reads LNHDA; CDR2 reads SQIVND (reference sequence). Trimming shortened V by 3 bases and J by 3 bases, and 18 bases separated the two germline ends. CDR3 length: 17 amino acids. The chain's CDR3 is CASSMALAGTYNQPQHF. CDR3 DNA: TGTGCCAGTAGTATGGCACTCGCCGGGACGTACAATCAGCCCCAGCATTTT.